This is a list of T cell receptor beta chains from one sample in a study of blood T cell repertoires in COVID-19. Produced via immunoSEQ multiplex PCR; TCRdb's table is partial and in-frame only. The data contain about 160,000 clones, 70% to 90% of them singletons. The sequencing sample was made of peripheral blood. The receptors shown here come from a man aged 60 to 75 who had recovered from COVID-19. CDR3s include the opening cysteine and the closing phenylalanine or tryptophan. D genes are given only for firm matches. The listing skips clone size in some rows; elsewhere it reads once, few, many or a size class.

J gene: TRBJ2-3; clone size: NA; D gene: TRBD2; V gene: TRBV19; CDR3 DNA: TGTGCCAGTAAGTTAGCGGGGGGGCCGGGCACAGATACGCAGTATTTT; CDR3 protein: CASKLAGGPGTDTQYF
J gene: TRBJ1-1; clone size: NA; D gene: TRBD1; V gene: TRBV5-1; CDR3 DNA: TGCGCCAGCAGCCGACAGGGTGGAACTGAAGCTTTCTTT; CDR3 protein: CASSRQGGTEAFF
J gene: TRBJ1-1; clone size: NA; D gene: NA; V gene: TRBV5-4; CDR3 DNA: TGTGCCAGCAGCTTGGTGGGCAGCATGAACACTGAAGCTTTCTTT; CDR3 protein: CASSLVGSMNTEAFF
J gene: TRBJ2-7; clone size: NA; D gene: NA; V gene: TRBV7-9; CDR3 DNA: TGTGCCAGCAGCCTCCACGGACAGTCCTACGAGCAGTACTTC; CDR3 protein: CASSLHGQSYEQYF
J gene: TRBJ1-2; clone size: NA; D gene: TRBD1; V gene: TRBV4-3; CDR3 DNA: TGCGCCAGCAGCCAAGAAAGGCCCGACAGGGGACTGGGTGGCTACACCTTC; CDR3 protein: CASSQERPDRGLGGYTF
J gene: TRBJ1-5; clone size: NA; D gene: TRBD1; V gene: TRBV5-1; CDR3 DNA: TGCGCCAGCAGCCCGGGACAGTATAGCAATCAGCCCCAGCATTTT; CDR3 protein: CASSPGQYSNQPQHF
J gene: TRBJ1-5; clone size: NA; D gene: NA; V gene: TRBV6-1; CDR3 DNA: TGTGCCAGCAGTGAAGGGCAGCTTGGGCATCAGCCCCAGCATTTT; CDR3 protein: CASSEGQLGHQPQHF
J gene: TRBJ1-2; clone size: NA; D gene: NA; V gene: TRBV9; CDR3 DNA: TGTGCCAGCAGCGTAGAGGGGATCCGGGACACCCTCCCAAATGGCTACACCTTC; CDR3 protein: CASSVEGIRDTLPNGYTF
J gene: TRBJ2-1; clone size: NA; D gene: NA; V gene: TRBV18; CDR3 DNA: TGTGCCAGCTCACCCCTCCGGATAGCTAGTTACAATGAGCAGTTCTTC; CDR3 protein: CASSPLRIASYNEQFF
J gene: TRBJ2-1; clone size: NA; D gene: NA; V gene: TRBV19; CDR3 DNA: TGTGCCAGTAGTATAAGCCCTGACAATGAGCAGTTCTTC; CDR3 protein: CASSISPDNEQFF
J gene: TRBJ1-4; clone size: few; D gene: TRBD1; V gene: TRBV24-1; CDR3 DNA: TGTGCCACCAGTAGGTACAGGGGTAATGAAAAACTGTTTTTT; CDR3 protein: CATSRYRGNEKLFF
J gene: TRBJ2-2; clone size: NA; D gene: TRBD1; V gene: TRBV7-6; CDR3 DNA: TGTGCCAGCAGCTTCGGACAGGGCAACACCGGGGAGCTGTTTTTT; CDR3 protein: CASSFGQGNTGELFF
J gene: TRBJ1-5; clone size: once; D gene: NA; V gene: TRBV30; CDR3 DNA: TGTGCCTGGTCGAAGGACAGTTCCCAGCCCCAGCATTTT; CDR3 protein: CAWSKDSSQPQHF
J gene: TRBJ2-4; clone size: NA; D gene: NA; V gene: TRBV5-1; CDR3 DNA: TGCGCCAGCAGCACCTCGCCGGGGGAAAACATTCAGTACTTC; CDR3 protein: CASSTSPGENIQYF
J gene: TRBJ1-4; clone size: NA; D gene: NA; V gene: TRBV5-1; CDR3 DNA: TGCGCCAGCAGCTTGGCTCCCGAGCCAGCGCATGAAAAACTGTTTTTT; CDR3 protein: CASSLAPEPAHEKLFF
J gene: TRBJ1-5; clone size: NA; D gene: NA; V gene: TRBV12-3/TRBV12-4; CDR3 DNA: TGTGCCAGCAGTCTCCGTAATCAGCCCCAGCATTTT; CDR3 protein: CASSLRNQPQHF
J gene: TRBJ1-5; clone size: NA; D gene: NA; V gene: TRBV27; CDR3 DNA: TGTGCCAGCAGATCAGGGTATGGACAGCCCCAGCATTTT; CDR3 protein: CASRSGYGQPQHF
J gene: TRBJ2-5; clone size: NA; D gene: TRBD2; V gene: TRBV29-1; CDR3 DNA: TGCAGCGTCCTCAGCCCGGGGGGAGAGACCCAGTACTTC; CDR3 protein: CSVLSPGGETQYF
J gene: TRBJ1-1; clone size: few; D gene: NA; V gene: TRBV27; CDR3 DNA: TGTGCCAGCAGTTTAAGAGGGGGAAACACTGAAGCTTTCTTT; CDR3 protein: CASSLRGGNTEAFF
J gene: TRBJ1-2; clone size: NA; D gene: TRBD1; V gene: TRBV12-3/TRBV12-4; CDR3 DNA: TGTGCCAGCAGATTTTCGACAGGGGCTGGCTACACCTTC; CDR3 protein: CASRFSTGAGYTF
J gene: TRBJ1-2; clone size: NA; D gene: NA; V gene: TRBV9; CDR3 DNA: TGTGCCAGCAGCGTAGGGTTAGGGGAAGGGCTGAATGGCTACACCTTC; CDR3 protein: CASSVGLGEGLNGYTF
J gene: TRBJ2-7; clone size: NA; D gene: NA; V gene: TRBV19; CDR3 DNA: TGTGCCAGTAGTATAGAGGACAGCTTCTACGAGCAGTACTTC; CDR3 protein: CASSIEDSFYEQYF
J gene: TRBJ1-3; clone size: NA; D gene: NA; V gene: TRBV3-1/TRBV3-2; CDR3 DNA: TGTGCCAGCAGCCCCTTCTGGGAGCCCTCTGGAAACACCATATATTTT; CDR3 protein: CASSPFWEPSGNTIYF
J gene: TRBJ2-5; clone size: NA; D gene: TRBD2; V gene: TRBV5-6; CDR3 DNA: TGTGCCAGCAGCCGCCCGGGGGGTACTGGGGAGACCCAGTACTTC; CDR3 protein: CASSRPGGTGETQYF
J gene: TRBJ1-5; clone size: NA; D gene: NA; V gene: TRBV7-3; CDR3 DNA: TGTGCCAGCAGCTTAGGTTCAGGGTTGGGTCAGCCCCAGCATTTT; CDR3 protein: CASSLGSGLGQPQHF
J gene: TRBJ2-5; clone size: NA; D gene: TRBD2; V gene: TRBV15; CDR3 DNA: TGTGCCACCAGCAGAGCGGGGGGGCCTGAGACCCAGTACTTC; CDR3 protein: CATSRAGGPETQYF